The TCR beta chain under discussion was sequenced for a study of PD-L1 blockade in urothelial cancer. Study summary: The patients' atezolizumab therapy, 1,200 mg intravenously every 3 weeks, started in about 2014. The median T cell count in blood samples was 140,000 to 150,000. General study points: In blood sampled pretreatment, TCR clonality below the median predicted better survival.

Trimming stripped 7 bases from V and 2 bases from J, with 12 bases between. The CDR3 extends over 13 amino acids. Germline V lookup: CDR1 SNHLY, CDR2 FYNNEI. This table comes from immunoSEQ multiplex PCR, and its TCRdb copy is limited to in-frame clones, with some not included. The sample shows 25,000 to 35,000 clones, around 87% of them seen only once. As regards this clone: Its antigen is not known.

The material sequenced was PBMCs, taken around atezolizumab (anti-PD-L1) treatment. The TCR was taken from a man between 50 and 59 years old with urothelial cancer. The chain carries TRBV2 and TRBJ2-7; D remains ambiguous. CDR3 region: CASNRRAAYEQYF. Written as DNA, the CDR3 is TGTGCCAGCAATCGGAGAGCCGCCTACGAGCAGTACTTC.